This T cell receptor beta chain derives from a study of cytomegalovirus exposure and HLA in healthy donors. The CDR3 has 17 amino acids. From germline, CDR1 is SEHNR and CDR2 FQNEAQ (reference sequence). The V gene end was trimmed by 3 bases and the J gene end by 1 base; junction bases not matched to a gene: 7. With 60 Vbeta and 13 Jbeta primers, the PCR was carried out. Clones were read by immunoSEQ multiplex PCR, and TCRdb kept only the in-frame ones, dropping some. This table holds around 160,000 clones, about 73% found once. The rearrangement uses TRBV7-9 and TRBJ1-5; the match to TRBD1 covers 9 bases. This clonotype originated in a man aged 35-49 years in good health and CMV-seropositive. Material: PBMCs. As DNA, the CDR3 is TGTGCCAGCAGCTTGGGGTCGGGGACAGGGAGCAATCAGCCCCAGCATTTT. Translated, it gives CASSLGSGTGSNQPQHF. The full variable domain, with the rest looked up from reference TRBV7-9 and TRBJ1-5, is DTGVSQNPRHKITKRGQNVTFRCDPISEHNRLYWYRQTLGQGPEFLTYFQNEAQLEKSRLLSDRFSAERPKGSFSTLEIQRTEQGDSAMYLCASSLGSGTGSNQPQHFGDGTRLSIL.